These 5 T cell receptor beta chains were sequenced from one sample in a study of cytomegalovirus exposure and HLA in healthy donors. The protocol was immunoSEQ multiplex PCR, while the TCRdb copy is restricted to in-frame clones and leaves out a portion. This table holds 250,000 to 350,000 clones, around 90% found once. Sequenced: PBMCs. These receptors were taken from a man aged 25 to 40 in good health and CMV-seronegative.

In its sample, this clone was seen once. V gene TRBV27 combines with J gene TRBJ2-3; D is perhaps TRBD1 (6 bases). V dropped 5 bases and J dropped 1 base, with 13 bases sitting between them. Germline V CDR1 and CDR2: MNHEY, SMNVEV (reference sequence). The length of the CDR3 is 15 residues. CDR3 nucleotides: TGTGCCAGCAGTCTACAGGGCATTGGCACAGATACGCAGTATTTT. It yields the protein CASSLQGIGTDTQYF.

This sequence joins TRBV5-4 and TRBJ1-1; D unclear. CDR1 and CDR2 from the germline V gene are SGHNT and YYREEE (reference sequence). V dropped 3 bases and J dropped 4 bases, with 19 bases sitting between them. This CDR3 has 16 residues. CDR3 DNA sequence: TGTGCCAGCAGCTCTAAGCGGGCGGGGAAACGCACTGAAGCTTTCTTT. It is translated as CASSSKRAGKRTEAFF.

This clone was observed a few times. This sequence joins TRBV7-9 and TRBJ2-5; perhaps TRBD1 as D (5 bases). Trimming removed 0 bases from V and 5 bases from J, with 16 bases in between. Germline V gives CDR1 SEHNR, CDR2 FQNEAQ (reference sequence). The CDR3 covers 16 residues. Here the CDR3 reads CASSLALEGEGETQYF. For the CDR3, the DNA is TGTGCCAGCAGCTTAGCGCTGGAAGGGGAAGGCGAGACCCAGTACTTC.

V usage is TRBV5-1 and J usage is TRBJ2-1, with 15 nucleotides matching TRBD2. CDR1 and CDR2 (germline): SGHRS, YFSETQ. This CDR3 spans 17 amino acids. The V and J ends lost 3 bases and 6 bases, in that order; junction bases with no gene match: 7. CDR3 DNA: TGCGCCAGCAGCTCCGGGACTAGCGGGGGGTATTCCAATGAGCAGTTCTTC. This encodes CASSSGTSGGYSNEQFF. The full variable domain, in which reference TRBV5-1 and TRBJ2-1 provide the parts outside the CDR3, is KAGVTQTPRYLIKTRGQQVTLSCSPISGHRSVSWYQQTPGQGLQFLFEYFSETQRNKGNFPGRFSGRQFSNSRSEMNVSTLELGDSALYLCASSSGTSGGYSNEQFFGPGTRLTVL.

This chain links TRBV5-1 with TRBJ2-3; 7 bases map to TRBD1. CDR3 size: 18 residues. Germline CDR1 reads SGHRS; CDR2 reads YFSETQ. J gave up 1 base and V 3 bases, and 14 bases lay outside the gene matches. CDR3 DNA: TGCGCCAGCAGCTCCGGACTCGGAAGGGACAGCCGCACAGATACGCAGTATTTT. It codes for CASSSGLGRDSRTDTQYF.